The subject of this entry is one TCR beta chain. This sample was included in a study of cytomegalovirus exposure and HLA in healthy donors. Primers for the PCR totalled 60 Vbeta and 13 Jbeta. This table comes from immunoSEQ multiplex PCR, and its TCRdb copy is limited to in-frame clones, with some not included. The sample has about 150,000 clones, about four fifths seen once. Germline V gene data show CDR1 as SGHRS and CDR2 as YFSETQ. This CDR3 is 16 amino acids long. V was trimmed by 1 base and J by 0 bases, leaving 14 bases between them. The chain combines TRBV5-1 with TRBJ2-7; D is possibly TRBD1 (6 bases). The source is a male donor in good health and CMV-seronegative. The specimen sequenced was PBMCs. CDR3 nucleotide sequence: TGCGCCAGCAGCTTGACAGGGAGCCCCCGCTCCTACGAGCAGTACTTC. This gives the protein CASSLTGSPRSYEQYF.